This TCR beta chain was captured in a study of T cells in Graves' hyperthyroidism and ophthalmopathy. Across the whole study: Peripheral blood was collected at initial diagnosis, before any treatment.

This clonotype has at least ten counts. Its cognate antigen is unknown. Study outcomes and limitations: Most expanded thyroid clonotypes above 0.001 recurred in blood.

TCR beta CDR3 regions were amplified from RNA. A set of HTBI primers served as the primers for a first-round RT-PCR of the TCR CDR3. MiXCR, run by TCRdb on the multiplex PCR reads, gives a single entry per CDR3 protein. The table shows under 600,000 distinct CDR3 sequences, with 15% to 20% occurring only once. J was trimmed by 4 bases and V by 7 bases; bases with no gene match: 33. CDR3 length: 23 residues. PBMCs were collected from an approximately 9.2 ml volume of fresh peripheral blood. Source material: blood. The clonotype originates from a woman aged 40 to 50 with Graves' ophthalmopathy. The chain recombines TRBV12-3 or TRBV12-4 with TRBJ1-5; 8 bases line up with TRBD1. The CDR3 spells CASNPSHTLTTGGRSIWNQPQHF. In DNA form, the CDR3 reads TGTGCCAGCAATCCCTCCCATACACTCACCACAGGGGGTCGAAGCATCTGGAATCAGCCCCAGCATTTT.